These 2 T cell receptor beta chains were all obtained from the same sample, sequenced in a study of cytomegalovirus exposure and HLA in healthy donors. The PCR employed 60 Vbeta primers together with 13 Jbeta primers. Generated by immunoSEQ multiplex PCR, the TCRdb table keeps only in-frame clones and is missing some. The table lists under 70,000 clones, approximately 71% of them singletons. The sample consisted of PBMCs. Source of these receptors: a man in his forties or fifties in good health and CMV-seropositive.

The chain joins TRBV6-6 to TRBJ1-5, with 7 bases matching TRBD1. The CDR3 runs to 15 residues. With 2 bases clipped from V and 7 bases from J, the junction kept 8 bases outside the gene matches. Per the germline V gene, CDR1 is MNHNY and CDR2 is SVGAGI (reference sequence). The CDR3 here is CASSYPQGQGQPQHF. The CDR3 nucleotides read TGTGCCAGCAGTTACCCACAGGGGCAAGGGCAGCCCCAGCATTTT.

The genes are TRBV6-1 and TRBJ2-5, with 7 bases lining up with TRBD1. The CDR3 contains 15 residues. Germline V gene sequence: CDR1 MNHNS, CDR2 SASEGT. With V trimmed by 6 bases and J by 2 bases, 9 bases remained unmatched. The CDR3 loop is CASRAGTVPQETQYF. The CDR3 DNA sequence: TGTGCCAGCAGAGCTGGGACAGTACCTCAAGAGACCCAGTACTTC.